One and the same sample provided the 25 T cell receptor beta chains below, sequenced in a study of T-cell reconstitution after alpha-beta-depleted transplantation in children. A library of TCRbeta sequences, prepared with unique molecular identifiers, was generated. TCRdb called the PCR reads again in MiXCR, with one record for every CDR3 protein. The repertoire holds about 590,000 distinct CDR3 sequences, with over 10% as singletons. Sequenced material: PBMCs, mostly from graft donor cells, taken 360 days after TCRalphabeta/CD19-depleted stem cell transplant. These receptors came from a male patient younger than 18 who had a stem cell transplant for acute myeloid leukemia, so the T cells may come from the graft donor.

This clonotype has a count of ten or more. This chain uses TRBV7-2 with TRBJ2-1; D unclear. This CDR3 comprises 13 residues. V gave up 1 base and J gave up 7 bases, with 8 bases separating them. The germline gives CDR1 SGHTA, CDR2 FQGNSA. The CDR3 reads CASSLGLLNEQFF. CDR3 bases: TGTGCCAGCAGCTTAGGTCTTTTAAATGAGCAGTTCTTC.

This clonotype was detected ten times or more. The chain carries TRBV12-3 or TRBV12-4 and TRBJ2-7, with 9 bases lining up with TRBD2. This CDR3 contains 16 residues. The J segment lost 4 bases and the V segment lost 2 bases, leaving 9 bases of the junction unmatched. This CDR3 is CASSLSLSGLAYEQYF. The CDR3 nucleotides read TGTGCCAGCAGTTTAAGTCTTTCGGGACTAGCTTACGAGCAGTACTTC.

This clonotype was seen a few times. The chain combines TRBV27 with TRBJ2-7; tentative D call: TRBD2 (5 bases). From germline, CDR1 is MNHEY and CDR2 SMNVEV (reference sequence). This CDR3 region has 14 residues. V lost 2 bases and J 4 bases, leaving 12 bases between the germline ends. The CDR3 here is CASSLIGVQYEQYF. CDR3 nucleotides: TGTGCCAGCAGTTTAATCGGGGTACAGTACGAGCAGTACTTC.

This clonotype was recorded a few times. V gene TRBV12-3 or TRBV12-4 combines with J gene TRBJ2-7, with D possibly TRBD1 on 5 matching bases. V gave up 3 bases and J gave up 2 bases, with 11 bases separating them. The CDR3 covers 14 residues. The CDR3: CASSFKGNPYEQYF. CDR3 coding DNA: TGTGCCAGCAGTTTTAAGGGGAACCCCTACGAGCAGTACTTC.

This chain joins TRBV6-1 and TRBJ1-5; 7 nucleotides match TRBD1. This CDR3 has 13 amino acids. The V gene's germline CDR1 is MNHNS and CDR2 SASEGT. J gave up 5 bases and V 7 bases, and 5 bases lay outside the gene matches. The CDR3 here is CASTRGSDQPQHF. The CDR3 DNA reads TGTGCCAGCACCAGGGGGTCTGATCAGCCCCAGCATTTT.

The genes are TRBV29-1 and TRBJ2-7; 9 positions match TRBD1. The germline CDR1 and CDR2 sequences are SQVTM and ANQGSEA. This CDR3 contains 18 residues. As DNA, the CDR3 is TGCAGTGCCATACCCCTGCCGGGACAGGGCCTTGGCTCCTACGAGCAGTACTTC. Protein sequence: CSAIPLPGQGLGSYEQYF.

A note on this clonotype: An end of the junction does not agree with germline; a read error may underlie this. This sequence joins TRBV7-7 and TRBJ2-7, with TRBD2 matching over 11 bases. The CDR3 is made up of 17 amino acids. The germline gives CDR1 SSHAT, CDR2 FNYEAQ (reference sequence). CDR3 DNA sequence: TGTGCTAGCAGCTTAGGGGGGGGGACTAGCGGTACCTACGAGCAGTACTTC. This encodes CASSLGGGTSGTYEQYF.

This clonotype showed up just a few times. This chain joins TRBV12-3 or TRBV12-4 and TRBJ2-7; TRBD2 matches at 7 bases. The junction had 9 bases not matched to a gene; V was cut back by 1 base and J by 6 bases. The CDR3 has 15 residues. The CDR3 loop reads CASSLGGRALSEQYF. The CDR3 nucleotides read TGTGCCAGCAGTTTAGGAGGGAGGGCCCTCTCCGAGCAGTACTTC.

This clonotype showed up many times. J is TRBJ2-1 and V is TRBV5-5, with 10 bases matching TRBD2. The CDR3 has 15 amino acids. V lost 3 bases and J lost 2; bases outside the gene matches: 2. Germline CDR1 and CDR2: SGHKS and YYEKEE (reference sequence). This chain's CDR3 is CASSSGLAPYNEQFF. In nucleotides, the CDR3 is TGTGCCAGCAGCTCGGGACTAGCGCCCTACAATGAGCAGTTCTTC.

The J gene is TRBJ2-1, the V gene TRBV9, with 7 positions matching TRBD1. Germline loops: CDR1 SGDLS, CDR2 YYNGEE. J lost 0 bases, V lost 4 bases, and 19 bases had no gene match. The CDR3 extends over 20 amino acids. In DNA, the CDR3 is TGTGCCAGCAGCCCCTGGGGACAGAGTTTATCGCCCCTCTCCTACAATGAGCAGTTCTTC. Its translation is CASSPWGQSLSPLSYNEQFF.

This clonotype was found many times. The CDR3 bases are TGTGCCAGCTCACCACAAGGGACAGGGTATAATGAGCAGTTCTTC. It encodes CASSPQGTGYNEQFF. The chain couples TRBV18 to TRBJ2-1, with TRBD1 identical over 9 bases. V was pared by 1 base and J by 7 bases, with 5 bases of the junction left unmatched. Germline CDR1 reads KGHSH; CDR2 reads LQKENI. The CDR3 contains 15 residues.

This clonotype was detected ten times or more. The rearrangement joins TRBV7-8 to TRBJ1-4, with D unclear. The ends were cut back, 1 base at V and 6 bases at J, with 6 bases in the middle. CDR3 length: 13 amino acids. Germline V gene sequence: CDR1 SGHVS, CDR2 FQNEAQ. The CDR3 nucleotides read TGTGCCAGCAGCTTAGTATGGGATGAAAAACTGTTTTTT. Protein: CASSLVWDEKLFF.

With regard to this clonotype: Since a much larger clone is just one base distant, this may be a read error. The rearrangement uses TRBV20-1 and TRBJ2-7; 9 bases are a match to TRBD2. CDR3 length equals 16 residues. Germline V gives CDR1 DFQATT, CDR2 SNEGSKA (reference sequence). V shed 6 bases and J 6 bases; nucleotides not matched to a gene: 18. This CDR3 reads CSAKNAGGRAPFEQYF. The DNA of the CDR3 is TGCAGTGCGAAGAACGCAGGCGGGAGGGCCCCCTTCGAGCAGTACTTC.

This clonotype was counted a few times. The chain recombines TRBV21-1 with TRBJ1-5. TRBV21-1 represents a pseudogene. CDR3 size: 15 residues. As DNA, the CDR3 is TGTGCCAGCAGCAAACCGGGGTCCTACAATCAGCCCCAGCATTTT. Translated: CASSKPGSYNQPQHF.

There are many counts of this clonotype. The rearrangement uses TRBV15 and TRBJ2-1; TRBD2 matches at 9 bases. Germline CDR1 is LNHNV and CDR2 is YYDKDF (reference sequence). This CDR3 is built from 18 residues. V trimming: 0 bases; J trimming: 7 bases; junction bases outside the gene matches: 13. Here the CDR3 reads CATSRDRASGNRENEQFF. The CDR3 DNA is TGTGCCACCAGCAGAGATCGGGCTAGCGGGAACAGGGAGAATGAGCAGTTCTTC. The full variable domain, with the rest looked up from reference TRBV15 and TRBJ2-1, is DAMVIQNPRYQVTQFGKPVTLSCSQTLNHNVMYWYQQKSSQAPKLLFHYYDKDFNNEADTPDNFQSRRPNTSFCFLDIRSPGLGDTAMYLCATSRDRASGNRENEQFFGPGTRLTVL.

This clonotype occurred a few times. V gene TRBV20-1 combines with J gene TRBJ2-1, with D unclear. The CDR3 runs 15 residues. V lost 1 base, J lost 3 bases, and 13 bases lay in between. Looked up from germline, CDR1 is DFQATT and CDR2 is SNEGSKA (reference sequence). CDR3 amino acids: CSARAYSDHYNEQFF. The DNA for the CDR3 is TGCAGTGCTAGAGCTTACTCCGACCACTACAATGAGCAGTTCTTC.

This clonotype has a count of ten or more. V gene TRBV12-3 or TRBV12-4 combines with J gene TRBJ1-3; 7 positions match TRBD1. J was trimmed by 0 bases and V by 5 bases; bases with no gene match: 10. The CDR3 contains 17 residues. CDR3 DNA sequence: TGTGCCAGCAGTCGGGGACAGACTTCTTTCTCTGGAAACACCATATATTTT. Protein: CASSRGQTSFSGNTIYF.

In DNA, the CDR3 is TGTGCCAGCTCACCAGTCGTGGTCTTAGGACAGGGCCTCTACGAGCAGTACTTC. It translates to CASSPVVVLGQGLYEQYF. The V call is TRBV18, the J call TRBJ2-7; TRBD1 aligns across 8 bases. The CDR3 covers 18 residues. The germline gives CDR1 KGHSH, CDR2 LQKENI. V dropped 2 bases and J dropped 3; count of bases not matched to a gene: 15.

In its sample, this clonotype was seen a few times. This chain joins TRBV13 and TRBJ2-1, with D maybe TRBD2 (6 bases). The CDR3 is 13 residues long. V lost 7 bases, J lost 6 bases, and 13 bases lay in between. The V gene's germline CDR1 is PRHDT and CDR2 FYEKMQ (reference sequence). The CDR3 spells CASTSGVSNEQFF. In nucleotides, the CDR3 is TGTGCCAGCACCTCGGGAGTTTCCAATGAGCAGTTCTTC.

In DNA form, the CDR3 reads TGTGCCAGCAGCGCTAGCCGGACTAGCGGGAGTCACCATGAGCAGTTCTTC. Protein product: CASSASRTSGSHHEQFF. This chain joins TRBV11-3 and TRBJ2-1; 13 nucleotides agree with TRBD2. The CDR3 is 17 residues long. V dropped 5 bases and J dropped 8; count of bases not matched to a gene: 12. Germline values: CDR1 SGHNT, CDR2 YENEEA.

The chain recombines TRBV12-5 with TRBJ2-1; D ambiguous. CDR1 and CDR2 (germline): LGHNT, FRNRAP. This CDR3 spans 14 amino acids. V dropped 6 bases and J dropped 7 bases, with 16 bases sitting between them. The CDR3 here is CASGLASPLNEQFF. CDR3 nucleotide sequence: TGTGCTAGTGGCCTCGCAAGCCCATTGAATGAGCAGTTCTTC.

This clonotype showed up just a few times. CDR3 loop: CSVGKTGSSYEQYF. In DNA, the CDR3 is TGCAGCGTTGGCAAAACAGGGAGCTCCTACGAGCAGTACTTC. The rearrangement links TRBV29-1 to TRBJ2-7; tentative D call: TRBD1 (6 bases). The CDR3 runs to 14 residues. Trimming cost V 4 bases and J 0 bases, with 13 bases left between them. Germline V gives CDR1 SQVTM, CDR2 ANQGSEA.

In its sample, this clonotype was seen many times. This chain links TRBV7-4 with TRBJ2-7, with TRBD2 matching over 7 bases. Germline V gene sequence: CDR1 SGHVT, CDR2 SQSDAQ. V dropped 2 bases and J dropped 3; count of bases not matched to a gene: 4. The CDR3 is made up of 14 amino acids. The CDR3 DNA reads TGTGCCAGCAGCTTATCTAGCGGCCACTACGAGCAGTACTTC. Translating it yields CASSLSSGHYEQYF.

The table lists this clonotype with a few counts. V and J are TRBV29-1 and TRBJ1-2, with D perhaps TRBD1 (6 bases). V lost 2 bases and J 1 base, leaving 14 bases between the germline ends. This CDR3 contains 15 residues. Germline-derived CDR1 and CDR2 are SQVTM and ANQGSEA. CDR3 region: CSVEPRGQINYGYTF. Written as DNA, the CDR3 is TGCAGCGTTGAACCCCGCGGACAGATTAACTATGGCTACACCTTC.

This clonotype was recorded many times. The rearrangement joins TRBV20-1 to TRBJ2-7, with TRBD2 matching 13 bases. From germline, CDR1 is DFQATT and CDR2 SNEGSKA (reference sequence). This CDR3 has 13 amino acids. J was trimmed by 5 bases and V by 7 bases; bases with no gene match: 5. CDR3 nucleotide sequence: TGCAGTGGCTCGGGACTAGCGGGAAACGAGCAGTACTTC. It yields the protein CSGSGLAGNEQYF.